The 6 T cell receptor beta chains below all came from one sample that was sequenced in a study of CD8 T cells in ankylosing spondylitis. One entry per CDR3 protein results from TCRdb running MiXCR on the 5' RACE reads. The sample has about 700,000 distinct CDR3 sequences, about 20% seen once. Their target antigens are unknown. Study results and caveats: Ankylosing spondylitis blood seemed to carry a telltale TCR beta motif made of under 10 highly homologous variants.

Source material: blood, either unsorted or a sorted T cell fraction (not recorded which). These receptors all stem from a male donor with ankylosing spondylitis.

V gene TRBV9 combines with J gene TRBJ2-1, with TRBD2 identical over 11 bases. The CDR3 is made up of 15 amino acids. From germline, CDR1 is SGDLS and CDR2 YYNGEE. V was pared by 3 bases and J by 10 bases, with 9 bases of the junction left unmatched. This CDR3 is CASSAPLAGGREQFF. Written as DNA, the CDR3 is TGTGCCAGCAGCGCCCCGTTAGCGGGAGGGAGAGAGCAGTTCTTC.

V gene TRBV5-5 combines with J gene TRBJ2-3; 10 bases are shared with TRBD1. Germline trimming cut 5 bases from V and 4 bases from J; bases unmatched to any gene: 10. Germline CDR1 and CDR2: SGHKS and YYEKEE (reference sequence). The CDR3 sequence is 16 residues long. In DNA form, the CDR3 reads TGTGCCAGCAGTTATGCCGGGACAGGGGAATCAGATACGCAGTATTTT. It yields the protein CASSYAGTGESDTQYF.

Only a few counts were recorded for this clonotype. This rearrangement joins TRBV12-3 or TRBV12-4 to TRBJ1-6, with D perhaps TRBD1 (6 bases). Trimming left V 8 bases short and J 5 bases short, with 10 bases between. This CDR3 spans 13 amino acids. The CDR3 spells CASRGTNNSPLHF. DNA for the CDR3: TGTGCCAGCCGCGGGACAAATAATTCACCCCTCCACTTT.

V gene TRBV20-1 combines with J gene TRBJ2-7; D is possibly TRBD1 or TRBD2 (5 bases each). Trimming shortened V by 7 bases and J by 0 bases, and 19 bases separated the two germline ends. This CDR3 comprises 15 residues. From germline, CDR1 is DFQATT and CDR2 SNEGSKA (reference sequence). Here the CDR3 reads CSVTLGVRGSYEQYF. The CDR3 nucleotides read TGCAGTGTTACCCTCGGGGTTAGGGGCTCCTACGAGCAGTACTTC.

This chain joins TRBV2 and TRBJ2-7; D gene ambiguous. Looked up from germline, CDR1 is SNHLY and CDR2 is FYNNEI. The CDR3 sequence is 13 residues long. V dropped 4 bases and J dropped 3 bases, with 10 bases sitting between them. The CDR3: CASSGDGYYEQYF. The CDR3 nucleotides read TGTGCCAGCAGTGGCGACGGATACTACGAGCAGTACTTC.

V gene TRBV5-1 combines with J gene TRBJ2-3; 12 nucleotides agree with TRBD1. The CDR3 covers 19 residues. The germline V gene has CDR1 SGHRS and CDR2 YFSETQ. V gave up 4 bases and J gave up 0 bases; unmatched junction bases: 12. The CDR3 protein is CASSTGTGGLASSTDTQYF. CDR3 DNA sequence: TGCGCCAGCAGCACCGGGACAGGGGGCCTCGCTTCGAGCACAGATACGCAGTATTTT.